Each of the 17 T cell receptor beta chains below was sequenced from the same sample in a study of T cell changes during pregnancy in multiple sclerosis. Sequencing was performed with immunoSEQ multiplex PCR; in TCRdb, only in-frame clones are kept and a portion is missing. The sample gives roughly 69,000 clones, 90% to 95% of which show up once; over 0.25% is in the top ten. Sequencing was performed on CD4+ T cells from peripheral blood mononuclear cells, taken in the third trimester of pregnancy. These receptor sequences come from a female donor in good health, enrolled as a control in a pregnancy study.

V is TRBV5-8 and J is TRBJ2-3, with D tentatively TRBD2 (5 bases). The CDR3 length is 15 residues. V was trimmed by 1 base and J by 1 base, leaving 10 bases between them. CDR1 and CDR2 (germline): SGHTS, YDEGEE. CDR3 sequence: CASSLWRTGTDTQYF. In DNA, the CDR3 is TGTGCCAGCAGCTTGTGGAGGACTGGCACAGATACGCAGTATTTT. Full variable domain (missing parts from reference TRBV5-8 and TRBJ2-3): EAGVTQSPTHLIKTRGQQATLRCSPISGHTSVYWYQQALGLGLQFLLWYDEGEERNRGNFPPRFSGRQFPNYSSELNVNALELEDSALYLCASSLWRTGTDTQYFGPGTRLTVL.

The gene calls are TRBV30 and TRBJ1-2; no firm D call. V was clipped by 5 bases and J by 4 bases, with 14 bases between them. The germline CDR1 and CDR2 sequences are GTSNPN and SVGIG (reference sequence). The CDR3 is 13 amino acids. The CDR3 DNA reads TGTGCCTGGGCCCTGAGAGCGGGCTATGGCTACACCTTC. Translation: CAWALRAGYGYTF.

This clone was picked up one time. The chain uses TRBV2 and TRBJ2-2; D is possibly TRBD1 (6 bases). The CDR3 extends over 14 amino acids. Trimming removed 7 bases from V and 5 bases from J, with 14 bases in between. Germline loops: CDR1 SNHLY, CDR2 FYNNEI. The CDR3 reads CASIPNRATGELFF. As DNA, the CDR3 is TGTGCCAGCATCCCGAACAGGGCTACCGGGGAGCTGTTTTTT.

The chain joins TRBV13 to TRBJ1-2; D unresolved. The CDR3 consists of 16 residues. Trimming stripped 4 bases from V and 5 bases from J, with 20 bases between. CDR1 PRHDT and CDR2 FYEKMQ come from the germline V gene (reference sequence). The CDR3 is CASSSVRRGSLYGYTF. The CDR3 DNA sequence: TGTGCCAGCAGCTCAGTAAGACGAGGGAGCTTATATGGCTACACCTTC.

As DNA, the CDR3 is TGTGCCAGCTCACCAGTGGTTGGGACAGAGGCTTCTCCAGCTTTCTTT. Translated: CASSPVVGTEASPAFF. The V gene is TRBV18, the J gene TRBJ1-1, with 7 bases matching TRBD1. The germline gives CDR1 KGHSH, CDR2 LQKENI. The CDR3 is 16 residues long. V dropped 2 bases and J dropped 10; count of bases not matched to a gene: 16.

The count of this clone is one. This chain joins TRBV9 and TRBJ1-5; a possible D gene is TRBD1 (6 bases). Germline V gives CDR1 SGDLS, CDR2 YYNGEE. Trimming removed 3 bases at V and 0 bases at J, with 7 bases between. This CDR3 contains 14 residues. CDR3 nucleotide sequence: TGTGCCAGCAGCGCACAGGGTAGCAATCAGCCCCAGCATTTT. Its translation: CASSAQGSNQPQHF.

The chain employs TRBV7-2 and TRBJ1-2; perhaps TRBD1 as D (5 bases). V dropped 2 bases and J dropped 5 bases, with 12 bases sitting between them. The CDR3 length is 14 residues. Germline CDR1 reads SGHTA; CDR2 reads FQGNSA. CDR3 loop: CASSLISQGYGYTF. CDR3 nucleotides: TGTGCCAGCAGCTTAATTTCCCAGGGTTATGGCTACACCTTC.

The CDR3 is CASSIRVQGRGAGNTIYF. Here the CDR3 DNA reads TGTGCCAGTAGTATAAGGGTCCAGGGAAGGGGCGCTGGAAACACCATATATTTT. This rearrangement joins TRBV19 to TRBJ1-3; D perhaps matches TRBD1 (5 bases). Trimming left V 2 bases short and J 2 bases short, with 19 bases between. The CDR3 covers 18 residues. Per the germline V gene, CDR1 is LNHDA and CDR2 is SQIVND (reference sequence).

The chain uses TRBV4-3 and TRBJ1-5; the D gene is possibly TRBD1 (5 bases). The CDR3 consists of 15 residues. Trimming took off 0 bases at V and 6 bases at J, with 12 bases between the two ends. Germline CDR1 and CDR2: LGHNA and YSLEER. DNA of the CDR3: TGCGCCAGCAGCCAAGATCCAGGGTACGGTCAGCCCCAGCATTTT. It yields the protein CASSQDPGYGQPQHF.

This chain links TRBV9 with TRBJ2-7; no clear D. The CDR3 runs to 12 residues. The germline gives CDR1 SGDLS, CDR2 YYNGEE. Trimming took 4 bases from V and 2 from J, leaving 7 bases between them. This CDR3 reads CASSPLAYEQYF. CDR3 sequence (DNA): TGTGCCAGCAGCCCTCTAGCCTACGAGCAGTACTTC.

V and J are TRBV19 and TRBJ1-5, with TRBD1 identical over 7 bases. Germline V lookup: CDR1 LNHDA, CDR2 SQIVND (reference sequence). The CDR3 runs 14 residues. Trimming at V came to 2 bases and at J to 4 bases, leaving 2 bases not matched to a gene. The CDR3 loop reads CASSIRRGNQPQHF. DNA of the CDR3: TGTGCCAGTAGTATACGCAGGGGGAATCAGCCCCAGCATTTT.

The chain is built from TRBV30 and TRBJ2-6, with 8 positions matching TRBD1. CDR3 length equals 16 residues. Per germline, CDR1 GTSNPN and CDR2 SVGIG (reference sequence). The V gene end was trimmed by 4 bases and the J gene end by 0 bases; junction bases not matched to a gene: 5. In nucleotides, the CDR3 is TGTGCCTGGAACACGGACAGGGACTCTGGGGCCAACGTCCTGACTTTC. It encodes CAWNTDRDSGANVLTF. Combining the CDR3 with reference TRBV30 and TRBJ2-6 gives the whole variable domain SQTIHQWPATLVQPVGSPLSLECTVEGTSNPNLYWYRQAAGRGLQLLFYSVGIGQISSEVPQNLSASRPQDRQFILSSKKLLLSDSGFYLCAWNTDRDSGANVLTFGAGSRLTVL.

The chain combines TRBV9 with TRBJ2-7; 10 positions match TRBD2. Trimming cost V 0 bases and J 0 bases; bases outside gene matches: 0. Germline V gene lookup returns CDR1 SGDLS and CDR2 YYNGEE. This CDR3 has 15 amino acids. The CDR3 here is CASSVGTSGSYEQYF. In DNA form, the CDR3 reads TGTGCCAGCAGCGTAGGGACTAGCGGCTCCTACGAGCAGTACTTC.

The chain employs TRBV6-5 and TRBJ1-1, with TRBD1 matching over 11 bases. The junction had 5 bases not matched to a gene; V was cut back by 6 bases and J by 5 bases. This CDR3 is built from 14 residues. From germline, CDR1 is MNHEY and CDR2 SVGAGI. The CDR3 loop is CASSSDRGLTEAFF. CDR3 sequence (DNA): TGTGCCAGCAGCTCGGACAGGGGGCTGACTGAAGCTTTCTTT.

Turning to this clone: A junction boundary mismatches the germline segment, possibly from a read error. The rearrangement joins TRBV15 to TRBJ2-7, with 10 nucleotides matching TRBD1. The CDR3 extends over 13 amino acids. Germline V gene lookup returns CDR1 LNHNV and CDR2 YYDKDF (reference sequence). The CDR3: CATSSQTPGQGFF. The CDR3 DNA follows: TGTGCCACCAGCAGTCAAACGCCGGGACAGGGGTTCTTC.

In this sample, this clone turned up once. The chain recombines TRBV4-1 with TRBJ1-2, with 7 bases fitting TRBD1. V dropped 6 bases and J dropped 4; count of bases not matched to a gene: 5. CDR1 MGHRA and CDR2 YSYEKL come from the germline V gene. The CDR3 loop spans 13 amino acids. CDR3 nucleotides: TGCGCCAGCAGACCGCCAGGGGGCTATGGCTACACCTTC. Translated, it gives CASRPPGGYGYTF.

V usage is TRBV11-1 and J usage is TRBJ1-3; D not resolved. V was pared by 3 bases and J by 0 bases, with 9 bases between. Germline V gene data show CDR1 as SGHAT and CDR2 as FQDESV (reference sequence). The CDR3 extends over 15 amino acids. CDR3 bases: TGTGCCAGCAGCTTGGAGAGGTACTCTGGAAACACCATATATTTT. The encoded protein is CASSLERYSGNTIYF.